The T cell receptor beta chain under discussion was sequenced for a study of shared clonotypes between healthy human individuals. Study in general: Samples came from a couple of female and a few male donors aged 18 to 49.

On this clone: Its antigen is currently unknown.

Study-wide results and limits: Genetic and exposure-history diversity was limited by the few donors. Memory subsets generally showed smaller estimated richness than naive subsets did.

Sequencing was at deep level. Produced via immunoSEQ multiplex PCR; TCRdb's table is partial and in-frame only. The data show over a million clones, roughly 95% seen once. Germline values: CDR1 SNHLY, CDR2 FYNNEI. This CDR3 region has 15 residues. V trimming: 6 bases; J trimming: 6 bases; junction bases outside the gene matches: 9. This rearrangement joins TRBV2 to TRBJ2-2; 8 nucleotides line up with TRBD1. This TCR was sampled from a man aged 25 to 45 in good health. Specimen: naive CD4+ T cells sorted from blood. Subset noted: CD45RA+ positively selected. In DNA, the CDR3 is TGTGCCAGCAGACCGGACAGGGTGATCCCCGGGGAGCTGTTTTTT. This codes for CASRPDRVIPGELFF.